Sequencing of this T cell receptor beta chain was carried out in a study of shared clonotypes between healthy human individuals. Study in general: Per donor, CD8 memory used one plate, CD8 naive used two, CD4 memory used three and CD4 naive used three. Study-wide points: Measured sharing among donors was expected to vary with sequencing depth.

This CDR3 has 17 residues. Unmatched junction bases numbered 14, after V lost 6 bases and J lost 3 bases. The germline V gene encodes CDR1 MNHEY and CDR2 SMNVEV (reference sequence). A CD45RA+ naive subset and a CD45RA-negative memory subset were split from CD4+ cells. A word on this clone: Its specificity is unknown.

Deep was the level at which the assay was run. Profiling relied on immunoSEQ multiplex PCR, and the TCRdb table lists in-frame clones only, not all of them. The table lists approximately 530,000 clones, roughly 95% of them singletons. The source material was naive CD4+ T cells sorted from blood. The sample's subset: CD45RA+ positively selected. The chain is built from TRBV27 and TRBJ1-5; 7 nucleotides line up with TRBD1. This TCR was recovered from a woman in her twenties or thirties in good health. As DNA, the CDR3 is TGTGCCAGCAGGCCGACCCCGGGACAGCGGCACAATCAGCCCCAGCATTTT. It yields the protein CASRPTPGQRHNQPQHF.